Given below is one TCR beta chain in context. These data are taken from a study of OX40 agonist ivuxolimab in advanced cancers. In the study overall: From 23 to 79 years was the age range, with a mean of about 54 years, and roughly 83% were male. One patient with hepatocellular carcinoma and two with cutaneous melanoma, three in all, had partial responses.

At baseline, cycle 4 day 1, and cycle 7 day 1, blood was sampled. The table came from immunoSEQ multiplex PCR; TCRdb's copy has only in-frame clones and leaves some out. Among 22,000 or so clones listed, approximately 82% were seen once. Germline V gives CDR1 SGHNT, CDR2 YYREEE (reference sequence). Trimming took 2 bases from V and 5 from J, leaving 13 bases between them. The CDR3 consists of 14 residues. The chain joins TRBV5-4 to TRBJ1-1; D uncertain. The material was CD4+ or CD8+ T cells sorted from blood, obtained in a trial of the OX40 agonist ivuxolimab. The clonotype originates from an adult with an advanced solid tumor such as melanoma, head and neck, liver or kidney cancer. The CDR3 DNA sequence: TGTGCCAGCAGCTTCGGCACCCGGGAGACTGAAGCTTTCTTT. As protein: CASSFGTRETEAFF.